Sequencing of this TCR beta chain was carried out in a study of blood T cell repertoires in COVID-19. On the study more broadly: PBMCs, B-cell-depleted T cells, or T cells were the source of the cDNA or gDNA that made up the material.

The data were produced by immunoSEQ multiplex PCR, yet TCRdb's version contains in-frame clones alone and is incomplete. The sample lists some 160,000 clones; about 83% were seen once. This CDR3 contains 15 residues. Trimming removed 0 bases at V and 4 bases at J, with 11 bases between. Looked up from germline, CDR1 is SGHRS and CDR2 is YFSETQ. This TCR was sampled from a woman over 75 with acute or convalescent COVID-19. This chain connects TRBV5-1 to TRBJ1-5; D may be TRBD1 (6 bases). The sequencing input was peripheral blood. CDR3 amino acids: CASSLEADRNQPQHF. Here the CDR3 DNA reads TGCGCCAGCAGCTTGGAAGCGGACAGAAATCAGCCCCAGCATTTT.